This TCR beta chain is from a study of T-cell reconstitution after alpha-beta-depleted transplantation in children. Notes on the study in general: A year had passed since transplant, and T-cell counts and diversity by then came mostly from newly produced T cells.

Preparing the TCRbeta library involved the use of unique molecular identifiers. TCRdb re-called the PCR reads through MiXCR, storing one row per CDR3 protein. This sample has approximately 430,000 distinct CDR3 sequences, with roughly 16% found just once. About this clonotype itself: Antigen: not known.

This sequence originates from a boy under two years old who had a stem cell transplant for Wiskott-Aldrich syndrome, so the T cells may come from the graft donor. Sequencing was performed on PBMCs, mostly from graft donor cells, taken 360 days after TCRalphabeta/CD19-depleted stem cell transplant.

CDR3 sequence: CASSLGGSGSFGYEQYF. CDR3 bases: TGCGCCAGCAGCTTGGGAGGTTCGGGATCTTTTGGCTACGAGCAGTACTTC. The chain is built from TRBV5-1 and TRBJ2-7, with D maybe TRBD2 (5 bases). V lost 0 bases, J lost 3 bases, and 19 bases lay in between. The CDR3 has 17 residues. In germline, CDR1 is SGHRS, CDR2 YFSETQ.